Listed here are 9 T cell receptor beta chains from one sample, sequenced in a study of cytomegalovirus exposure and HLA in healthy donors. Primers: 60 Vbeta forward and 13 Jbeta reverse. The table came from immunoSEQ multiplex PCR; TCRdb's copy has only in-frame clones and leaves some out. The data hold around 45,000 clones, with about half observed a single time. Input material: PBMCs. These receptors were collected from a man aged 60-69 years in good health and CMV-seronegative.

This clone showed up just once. The CDR3 region has the DNA TGCGCCAGCAGCGCCTCGCCAGGGGCCTATGGCTACACCTTC. Translated: CASSASPGAYGYTF. The V call is TRBV5-1, the J call TRBJ1-2, with a tentative D call TRBD1 (6 bases). The CDR3 runs to 14 residues. V was trimmed by 4 bases and J by 4 bases, leaving 14 bases between them. Germline V gives CDR1 SGHRS, CDR2 YFSETQ.

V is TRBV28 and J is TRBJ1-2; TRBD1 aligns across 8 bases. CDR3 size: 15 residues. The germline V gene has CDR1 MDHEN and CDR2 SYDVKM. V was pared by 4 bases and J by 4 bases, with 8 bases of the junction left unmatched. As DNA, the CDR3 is TGTGCCAGCAGTTCCCGAGGACAGGGAAGCTATGGCTACACCTTC. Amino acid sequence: CASSSRGQGSYGYTF.

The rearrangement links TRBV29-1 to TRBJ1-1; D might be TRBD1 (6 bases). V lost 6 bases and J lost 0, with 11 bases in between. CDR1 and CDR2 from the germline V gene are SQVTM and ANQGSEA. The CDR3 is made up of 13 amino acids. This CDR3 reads CSVSGQMNTEAFF. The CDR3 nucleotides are TGCAGCGTCTCCGGACAGATGAACACTGAAGCTTTCTTT.

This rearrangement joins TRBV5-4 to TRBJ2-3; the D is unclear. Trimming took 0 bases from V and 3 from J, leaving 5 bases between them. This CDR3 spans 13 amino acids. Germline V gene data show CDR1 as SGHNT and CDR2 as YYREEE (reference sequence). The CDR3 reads CASSLDYTDTQYF. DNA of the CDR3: TGTGCCAGCAGCTTGGACTATACAGATACGCAGTATTTT.

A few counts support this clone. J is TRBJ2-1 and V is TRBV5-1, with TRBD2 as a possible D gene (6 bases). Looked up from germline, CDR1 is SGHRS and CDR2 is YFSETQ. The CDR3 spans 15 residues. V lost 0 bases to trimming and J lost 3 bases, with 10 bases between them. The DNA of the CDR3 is TGCGCCAGCAGCTTGGGGGGGGTGGTCTACAATGAGCAGTTCTTC. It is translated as CASSLGGVVYNEQFF.

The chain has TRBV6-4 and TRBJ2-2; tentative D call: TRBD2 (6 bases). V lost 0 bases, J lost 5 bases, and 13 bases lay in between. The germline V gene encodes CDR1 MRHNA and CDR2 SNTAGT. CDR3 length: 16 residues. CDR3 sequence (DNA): TGTGCCAGCAGTGACTCCCCCAGGGAGGTTACCGGGGAGCTGTTTTTT. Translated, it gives CASSDSPREVTGELFF.

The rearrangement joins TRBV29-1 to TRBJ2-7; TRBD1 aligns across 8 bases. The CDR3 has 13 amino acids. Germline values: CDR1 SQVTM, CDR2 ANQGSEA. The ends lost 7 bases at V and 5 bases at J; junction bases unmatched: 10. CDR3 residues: CSAARTGINEQYF. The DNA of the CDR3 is TGCAGCGCTGCCCGGACAGGGATCAACGAGCAGTACTTC.

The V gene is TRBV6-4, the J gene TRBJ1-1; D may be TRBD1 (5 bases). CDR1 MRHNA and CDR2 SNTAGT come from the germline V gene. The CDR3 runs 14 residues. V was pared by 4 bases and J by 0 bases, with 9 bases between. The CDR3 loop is CASSAQGVNTEAFF. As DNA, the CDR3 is TGTGCCAGCAGTGCCCAGGGTGTGAACACTGAAGCTTTCTTT.

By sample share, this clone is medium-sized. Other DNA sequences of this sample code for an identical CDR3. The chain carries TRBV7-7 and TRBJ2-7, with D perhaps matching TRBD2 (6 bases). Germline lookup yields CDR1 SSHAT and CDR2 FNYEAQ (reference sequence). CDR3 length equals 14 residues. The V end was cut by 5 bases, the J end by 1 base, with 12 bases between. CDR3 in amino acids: CASSPSGVSYEQYF. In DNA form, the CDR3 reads TGTGCCAGCAGCCCATCGGGGGTATCCTACGAGCAGTACTTC.